A selection of T cell receptor beta chains follows, all from one sample in a study of OX40 agonist ivuxolimab in advanced cancers. Measured with immunoSEQ multiplex PCR; TCRdb has only the in-frame clones, and not every one. The sample consists of 50,000 to 65,000 clones, around 90% of them appearing once. Sequenced here: CD4+ or CD8+ T cells sorted from blood, sampled in a trial of the OX40 agonist ivuxolimab. All receptors derive from an adult with an advanced solid tumor such as melanoma, head and neck, liver or kidney cancer. CDR3s include the opening cysteine and the closing phenylalanine or tryptophan. D genes are given only for firm matches. Clone size is not always given. Where it is, it says once, few, many or a class for expanded clones.

D | J | size | V | DNA | CDR3
. | TRBJ2-7 | . | TRBV11-2 | TGTGCCAGCAGCTTAGATCACCCAGGGAGCTCCTACGAGCAGTACTTC | CASSLDHPGSSYEQYF
TRBD1 | TRBJ1-4 | . | TRBV9 | TGTGCCAGCAACCGAGACGGGACAGGGGATGAAAAACTGTTTTTT | CASNRDGTGDEKLFF
TRBD2 | TRBJ2-7 | . | TRBV2 | TGTGCCCTTGGGGGGGATTCTCCCTACGAGCAGTACTTC | CALGGDSPYEQYF
. | TRBJ2-1 | once | TRBV5-1 | TGCGCCAGCAGCTTGGCCTCAGGGGGGTACAATGAGCAGTTCTTC | CASSLASGGYNEQFF
TRBD1 | TRBJ1-5 | . | TRBV30 | TGTGCCTGGAGTGGGGGACAGGGAAATCAGCCCCAGCATTTT | CAWSGGQGNQPQHF
TRBD2 | TRBJ2-1 | . | TRBV5-6 | TGTGCCAGCAGCTTGCAGCGGGAGCCTTACAATGAGCAGTTCTTC | CASSLQREPYNEQFF
TRBD2 | TRBJ2-1 | . | TRBV29-1 | TGCAGCGTTGAGGGACTAGCGGGAGAATTTGAGCAGTTCTTC | CSVEGLAGEFEQFF
TRBD1 | TRBJ1-1 | . | TRBV14 | TGTGCCAGCAGCCAAGATCTCGGCAGGGGGTTGTACACTGAAGCTTTCTTT | CASSQDLGRGLYTEAFF
. | TRBJ2-1 | . | TRBV18 | TGTGCCAGCTCACCTGAAGGGAATGAGCAGTTCTTC | CASSPEGNEQFF
TRBD2 | TRBJ2-7 | . | TRBV4-1 | TGCGCCAGCAGCCACTCTCCTAGCGGGAGCTCCTACGAGCAGTACTTC | CASSHSPSGSSYEQYF
TRBD1 | TRBJ1-2 | . | TRBV6-6 | TGTGCCAGCACCATCGGGGGGACAGGGGCTGGCTACACCTTC | CASTIGGTGAGYTF
. | TRBJ2-7 | . | TRBV6-1 | TGTGCCAGCAGTGAAGAATGGGTGGGCAGGGCCCACGAGCAGTACTTC | CASSEEWVGRAHEQYF
TRBD1 | TRBJ1-1 | once | TRBV15 | TGTGCCACCAGCGGGGGGACAGGGGGTAGGGAAACTGAAGCTTTCTTT | CATSGGTGGRETEAFF
TRBD1 | TRBJ2-7 | . | TRBV5-5 | TGTGCCAGCAGCTTGGCCCCACTGGACAGGATAACCTACGAGCAGTACTTC | CASSLAPLDRITYEQYF
TRBD1 | TRBJ2-3 | . | TRBV19 | TGTGCCAGTAGACGAAAGGACAGGGTGTATTTT | CASRRKDRVYF
TRBD2 | TRBJ2-7 | . | TRBV4-3 | TGCGCCAGCAGCCCGGGACTAGCGGCGGCCTACGAGCAGTACTTC | CASSPGLAAAYEQYF
. | TRBJ2-1 | . | TRBV14 | TGTGCCAGCAGCCCGACAGGGGGGAGCGGGAGATACAATGAGCAGTTCTTC | CASSPTGGSGRYNEQFF
. | TRBJ2-7 | . | TRBV27 | TGTGCCAGCAGTTTATCGGCGGATGGTTACGAGCAGTACTTC | CASSLSADGYEQYF
. | TRBJ1-1 | once | TRBV7-6 | TGTGCCAGCAGCCTCGCAGGGATGAACACTGAAGCTTTCTTT | CASSLAGMNTEAFF
TRBD1 | TRBJ1-5 | . | TRBV5-1 | TGCGCCAGCTCGCCGGCAGGGGGTCAGCCCCAGCATTTT | CASSPAGGQPQHF
. | TRBJ2-7 | . | TRBV5-8 | TGTGCCAGCAGCTTGGGTCCAGGCCTCATCTACGAGCAGTACTTC | CASSLGPGLIYEQYF
. | TRBJ2-6 | . | TRBV6-5 | TGTGCCAGCAGTTACTCGAGTGGGTCCGGGGCCAACGTCCTGACTTTC | CASSYSSGSGANVLTF
. | TRBJ2-7 | . | TRBV5-5 | TGTGCCAGCAGCTCGGGACACACTGGTCTAGCCGAGCAGTACTTC | CASSSGHTGLAEQYF
TRBD1 | TRBJ2-7 | . | TRBV27 | TGTGCCAGCAGGGACAGGGACGACTCCTACGAGCAGTACTTC | CASRDRDDSYEQYF
TRBD2 | TRBJ2-7 | . | TRBV4-2 | TGTGCCAGCAGCCAAGATGGAAACGGCGGGAGCTCCTACGAGCAGTACTTC | CASSQDGNGGSSYEQYF
. | TRBJ2-5 | . | TRBV6-5 | TGTGCCAGCAGTTACGGGGGGCTCCAAGAGACCCAGTACTTC | CASSYGGLQETQYF
. | TRBJ2-3 | . | TRBV9 | TGTGCCAGCGGGACGGGAGCCGGCACAGATACGCAGTATTTT | CASGTGAGTDTQYF
TRBD2 | TRBJ2-4 | . | TRBV7-3 | TGTGCCAGCAGCCCCTACCCCCCGGGACTAGGGATTGAAGGGGAGAACATTCAGTACTTC | CASSPYPPGLGIEGENIQYF
TRBD1 | TRBJ1-2 | . | TRBV28 | TGTGCCAGCAGTCTCCCCGGGACAGTCTCCGGCTACACCTTC | CASSLPGTVSGYTF
. | TRBJ2-2 | . | TRBV27 | TGTGCCAGCAGTTCCTTCACGGAAGGCGAGAACACCGGGGAGCTGTTTTTT | CASSSFTEGENTGELFF
. | TRBJ1-2 | few | TRBV9 | TGTGCCAGCAGCGTAGGACGGCTTGGCTACACCTTC | CASSVGRLGYTF
. | TRBJ2-7 | . | TRBV10-3 | TGTGCCATCAGTGGACAGTCGGCGGACGAGCAGTACTTC | CAISGQSADEQYF